This T cell receptor (beta chain) was sequenced in a study of radiation and T cells in renal cell carcinoma. Looking at the study overall: Nephrectomy followed 15 Gy stereotactic body radiation by 4 weeks. Study-level results: Top tumor clonotypes rose in blood 2 weeks post-radiation, then contracted.

In regard to this clone: Its antigen remains unidentified.

Using immunoSEQ multiplex PCR, the repertoire was profiled, and TCRdb retains in-frame clones only, with some absent. Of about 65,000 clones in the sample, just over 75% are singletons; the top ten hold about 6.8%. The CDR3 has 15 residues. Germline assignment: CDR1 LNHDA and CDR2 SQIVND (reference sequence). V shed 3 bases, J shed 4 bases, and the junction held 5 bases outside the gene matches. Time point reported: blood 2 weeks post-SBRT. Treatment indicated: 15 Gy SBRT to primary tumor, nephrectomy 4 weeks later. The genes are TRBV19 and TRBJ1-3; 8 bases fit TRBD1. The receptor comes from a man aged 55 to 69 with renal cell carcinoma. The sequenced sample was blood, obtained from a patient whose treatment included radiotherapy and nephrectomy. Here the CDR3 reads CASSINRGGGNTIYF. The CDR3 nucleotides read TGTGCCAGTAGTATCAACAGGGGGGGAGGAAACACCATATATTTT.